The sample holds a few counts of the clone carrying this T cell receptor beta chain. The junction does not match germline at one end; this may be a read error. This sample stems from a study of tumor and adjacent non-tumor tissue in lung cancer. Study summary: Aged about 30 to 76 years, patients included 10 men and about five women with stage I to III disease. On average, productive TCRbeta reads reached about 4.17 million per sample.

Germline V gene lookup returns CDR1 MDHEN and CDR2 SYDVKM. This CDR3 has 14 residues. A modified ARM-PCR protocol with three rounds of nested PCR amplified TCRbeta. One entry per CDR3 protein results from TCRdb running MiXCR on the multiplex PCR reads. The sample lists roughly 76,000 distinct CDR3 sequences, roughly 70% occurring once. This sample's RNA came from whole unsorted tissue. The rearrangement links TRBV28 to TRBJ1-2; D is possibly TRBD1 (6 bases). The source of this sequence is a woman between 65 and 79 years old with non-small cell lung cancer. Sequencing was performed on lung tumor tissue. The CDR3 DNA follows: TGTACCAGCTCTCCAGGGACATTCGGCTATGGCTACACCTTC. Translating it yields CTSSPGTFGYGYTF.